This entry lists 16 T cell receptor beta chains sequenced from one sample in a study of a mutant IDH1 vaccine in newly diagnosed glioma. These TCRs' antigens remain unknown. Clones were read by immunoSEQ multiplex PCR, and TCRdb kept only the in-frame ones, dropping some. The data show tens of thousands of clones, over 75% seen once. Described time point: week 23, last vaccination. The content of each vaccine dose was 300 ug of mutant IDH1 20-mer peptide, and topical imiquimod accompanied it. This specimen was PBMCs, taken from a glioma patient whose treatment included an IDH1 peptide vaccine. These receptors were taken from a man between 18 and 35 years old with glioma.

This chain uses TRBV27 with TRBJ2-7; maybe TRBD1 (7 bases). This CDR3 comprises 15 residues. The V end lost 0 bases, the J end lost 3 bases, and 12 bases lay between the germline ends. Per germline, CDR1 MNHEY and CDR2 SMNVEV (reference sequence). DNA of the CDR3: TGTGCCAGCAGTTTATCTTCAGGGGGGTACTACGAGCAGTACTTC. Its translation is CASSLSSGGYYEQYF.

J is TRBJ2-7 and V is TRBV4-1; D gene ambiguous. The V gene lost 0 bases and the J gene lost 0 bases, with 15 bases spanning the gap. The CDR3 is made up of 17 amino acids. From germline, CDR1 is MGHRA and CDR2 YSYEKL. CDR3 sequence: CASSQDFSRWSSYEQYF. The CDR3 DNA reads TGCGCCAGCAGCCAAGACTTTAGCCGCTGGAGCTCCTACGAGCAGTACTTC.

This sequence joins TRBV5-1 and TRBJ1-2; 8 positions match TRBD1. The germline gives CDR1 SGHRS, CDR2 YFSETQ. Trimming cost V 1 base and J 4 bases; bases outside gene matches: 6. CDR3 length: 15 residues. CDR3 DNA: TGCGCCAGCAGCTTGCCAGGGGGCACGGCCTATGGCTACACCTTC. This encodes CASSLPGGTAYGYTF.

The rearrangement links TRBV5-5 to TRBJ1-1, with 7 bases matching TRBD1. The trim removed 5 bases at V and 11 bases at J, leaving 18 bases unmatched. CDR3 size: 15 residues. Germline V CDR1 and CDR2: SGHKS, YYEKEE (reference sequence). The CDR3 DNA follows: TGTGCCAGCAGGGAGACGACAGGGACCTTCGGTGGGGCTTTCTTT. Its protein is CASRETTGTFGGAFF.

The rearrangement joins TRBV2 to TRBJ2-2, with 10 nucleotides matching TRBD1. Germline trimming cut 7 bases from V and 6 bases from J; bases unmatched to any gene: 5. CDR1 and CDR2 from the germline V gene are SNHLY and FYNNEI. The CDR3 runs to 14 residues. The CDR3 protein is CASKLDRGAGELFF. The CDR3 coding sequence is TGTGCCAGCAAGCTGGACAGGGGGGCCGGGGAGCTGTTTTTT.

CDR3 in DNA: TGTGCCAGCAGCCAAGCCTGGGGGACTAACTATGGCTACACCTTC. It codes for CASSQAWGTNYGYTF. This chain links TRBV4-2 with TRBJ1-2; D might be TRBD1 (5 bases). The CDR3 totals 15 residues. The ends were cut back, 1 base at V and 0 bases at J, with 9 bases in the middle. Germline loops: CDR1 LGHNA, CDR2 YNFKEQ.

The chain carries TRBV7-6 and TRBJ1-3; D remains ambiguous. CDR1 is SGHVS and CDR2 is FNYEAQ in the germline V gene. The V end lost 1 base, the J end lost 3 bases, and 10 bases lay between the germline ends. This CDR3 has 15 amino acids. The CDR3 is CASSLGTGLGNTIYF. Here the CDR3 DNA reads TGTGCCAGCAGCTTAGGAACCGGACTTGGAAACACCATATATTTT. Variable domain in full (rest from reference TRBV7-6 and TRBJ1-3): GAGVSQSPRYKVTKRGQDVALRCDPISGHVSLYWYRQALGQGPEFLTYFNYEAQQDKSGLPNDRFSAERPEGSISTLTIQRTEQRDSAMYRCASSLGTGLGNTIYFGEGSWLTVV.

Relative to its sample, this clone is medium-sized. V gene TRBV4-1 combines with J gene TRBJ1-2, with D unresolved. The CDR3 has 16 amino acids. Germline values: CDR1 MGHRA, CDR2 YSYEKL. The V and J ends lost 0 bases and 0 bases respectively, with 11 bases between them. The CDR3 loop is CASSQDQGATNYGYTF. CDR3 nucleotide sequence: TGCGCCAGCAGCCAAGATCAAGGTGCGACTAACTATGGCTACACCTTC.

The rearrangement links TRBV29-1 to TRBJ2-7; tentatively, D is TRBD1 (5 bases). CDR3 length: 13 amino acids. The ends were cut back, 2 bases at V and 0 bases at J, with 8 bases in the middle. Germline V gives CDR1 SQVTM, CDR2 ANQGSEA. The CDR3 reads CSVEIGDSYEQYF. DNA of the CDR3: TGCAGCGTTGAAATAGGGGACTCCTACGAGCAGTACTTC.

This sequence joins TRBV7-6 and TRBJ1-4, with 9 nucleotides matching TRBD1. Germline V lookup: CDR1 SGHVS, CDR2 FNYEAQ. With 5 bases clipped from V and 8 bases from J, the junction kept 9 bases outside the gene matches. There are 15 residues in the CDR3. This CDR3 is CASSPGQGMGEKLFF. For the CDR3, the DNA is TGTGCCAGCAGCCCGGGACAGGGAATGGGGGAAAAACTGTTTTTT. Full variable domain (missing parts from reference TRBV7-6 and TRBJ1-4): GAGVSQSPRYKVTKRGQDVALRCDPISGHVSLYWYRQALGQGPEFLTYFNYEAQQDKSGLPNDRFSAERPEGSISTLTIQRTEQRDSAMYRCASSPGQGMGEKLFFGSGTQLSVL.

The chain uses TRBV4-1 and TRBJ2-7; 8 nucleotides line up with TRBD1. Looked up from germline, CDR1 is MGHRA and CDR2 is YSYEKL. Germline trimming cut 0 bases from V and 3 bases from J; bases unmatched to any gene: 16. This CDR3 region has 19 residues. The chain's CDR3 is CASSQDRNNRDRHRYEQYF. The CDR3 bases are TGCGCCAGCAGCCAAGACAGAAATAACCGGGACAGGCACCGCTACGAGCAGTACTTC.

This chain links TRBV5-5 with TRBJ1-6; TRBD1 aligns across 8 bases. Trimming removed 4 bases from V and 7 bases from J; junction bases left unmatched: 7. This CDR3 has 15 residues. Germline CDR1 reads SGHKS; CDR2 reads YYEKEE (reference sequence). CDR3 coding DNA: TGTGCCAGCAGCCCGGACAGGGCCGTAAATTCACCCCTCCACTTT. As protein: CASSPDRAVNSPLHF.

The chain carries TRBV7-2 and TRBJ2-7; D unclear. CDR1 is SGHTA, CDR2 FQGNSA, per germline. There are 14 residues in the CDR3. V lost 5 bases to trimming and J lost 2 bases, with 13 bases between them. CDR3 amino acids: CASSPGGTAYEQYF. CDR3 bases: TGTGCCAGCAGCCCAGGCGGCACAGCCTACGAGCAGTACTTC. Looking up the rest from reference TRBV7-2 and TRBJ2-7 gives the full variable domain: GAGVSQSPSNKVTEKGKDVELRCDPISGHTALYWYRQSLGQGLEFLIYFQGNSAPDKSGLPSDRFSAERTGGSVSTLTIQRTQQEDSAVYLCASSPGGTAYEQYFGPGTRLTVT.

The chain employs TRBV12-5 and TRBJ1-6; D is uncertain. Trimming stripped 4 bases from V and 3 bases from J, with 16 bases between. Per the germline V gene, CDR1 is LGHNT and CDR2 is FRNRAP. The CDR3 runs to 17 residues. In DNA form, the CDR3 reads TGTGCTAGTGGTTCGCGAAGGACGGAGAGCTATAATTCACCCCTCCACTTT. As protein: CASGSRRTESYNSPLHF.

This clone was recorded once. V gene TRBV21-1 combines with J gene TRBJ1-1; the D call TRBD1 from the table was never checked on the DNA. TRBV21-1 is flagged as a pseudogene. CDR3 size: 16 residues. The CDR3 here is CASSKARGRRDTEAFF. DNA for the CDR3: TGTGCCAGCAGCAAAGCCAGGGGGCGAAGGGACACTGAAGCTTTCTTT.

The V gene is TRBV19, the J gene TRBJ2-1, with 7 nucleotides matching TRBD2. Germline V lookup: CDR1 LNHDA, CDR2 SQIVND (reference sequence). The CDR3 consists of 16 residues. With V trimmed by 5 bases and J by 5 bases, 12 bases remained unmatched. CDR3 DNA: TGTGCCAGTAGTCCCCGGGGGAGGGACCACCACAATGAGCAGTTCTTC. This encodes CASSPRGRDHHNEQFF.